This record looks at one T cell receptor (beta chain) sequence and its context. No antigen is known for it. With 6 bases clipped from V and 7 bases from J, the junction kept 4 bases outside the gene matches. Germline V gene data show CDR1 as LNHDA and CDR2 as SQIVND (reference sequence). The CDR3 contains 13 residues. The source of the sample is a study of cytomegalovirus exposure and HLA in healthy donors. The primer mix had 60 Vbeta and 13 Jbeta primers. Here immunoSEQ multiplex PCR was the method, and the copy in TCRdb shows in-frame clones only, minus some. This sample's table has some 83,000 clones. General study results and limits: The study listed approximately 160 cytomegalovirus-associated TCR beta chains.

Input material: PBMCs. The receptor was derived from a woman aged 25 to 39 in good health and CMV-seronegative. J is TRBJ1-4 and V is TRBV19, with 8 nucleotides matching TRBD1. The CDR3 is CASSFDRGEKLFF. The CDR3 DNA reads TGTGCCAGTAGCTTTGACAGGGGTGAAAAACTGTTTTTT.